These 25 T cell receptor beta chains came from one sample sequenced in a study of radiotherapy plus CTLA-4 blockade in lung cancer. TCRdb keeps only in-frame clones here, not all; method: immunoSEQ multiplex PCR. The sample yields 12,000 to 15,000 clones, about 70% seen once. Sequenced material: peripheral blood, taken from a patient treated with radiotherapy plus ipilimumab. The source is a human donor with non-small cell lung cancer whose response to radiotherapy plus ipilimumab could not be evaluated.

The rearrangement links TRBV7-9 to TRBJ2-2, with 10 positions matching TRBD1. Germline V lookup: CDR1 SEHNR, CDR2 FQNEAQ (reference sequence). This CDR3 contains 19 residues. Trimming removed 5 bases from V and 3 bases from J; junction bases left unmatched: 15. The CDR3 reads CASSHNPIWGTGDTGELFF. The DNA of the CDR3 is TGTGCCAGCAGCCACAACCCCATCTGGGGGACAGGGGACACCGGGGAGCTGTTTTTT.

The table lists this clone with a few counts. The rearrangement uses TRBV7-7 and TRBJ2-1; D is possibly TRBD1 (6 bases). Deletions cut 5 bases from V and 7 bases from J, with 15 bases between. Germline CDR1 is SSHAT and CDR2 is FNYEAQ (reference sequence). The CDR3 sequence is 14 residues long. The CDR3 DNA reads TGTGCCAGCAGCCCAGGGGCCCAGGGGAATGAGCAGTTCTTC. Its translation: CASSPGAQGNEQFF.

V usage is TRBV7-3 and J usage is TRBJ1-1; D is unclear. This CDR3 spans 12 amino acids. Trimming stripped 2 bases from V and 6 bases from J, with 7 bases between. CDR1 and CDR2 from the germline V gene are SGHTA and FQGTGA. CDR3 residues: CASSLVRAEAFF. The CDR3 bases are TGTGCCAGCAGCTTAGTTCGGGCTGAAGCTTTCTTT.

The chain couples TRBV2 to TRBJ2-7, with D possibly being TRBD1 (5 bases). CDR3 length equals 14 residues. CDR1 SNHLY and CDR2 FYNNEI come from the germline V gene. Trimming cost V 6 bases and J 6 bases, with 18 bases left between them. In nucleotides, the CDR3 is TGTGCCAGCAGGATAGGGCAGGGAATGGGCGAGCAGTACGTC. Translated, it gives CASRIGQGMGEQYV.

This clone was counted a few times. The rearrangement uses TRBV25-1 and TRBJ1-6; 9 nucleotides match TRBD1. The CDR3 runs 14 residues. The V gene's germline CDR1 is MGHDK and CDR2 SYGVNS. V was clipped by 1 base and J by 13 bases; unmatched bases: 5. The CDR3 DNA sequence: TGTGCCAGCAGTGAATTGGGGACAGGGAAGCCCCTCCACTTT. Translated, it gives CASSELGTGKPLHF.

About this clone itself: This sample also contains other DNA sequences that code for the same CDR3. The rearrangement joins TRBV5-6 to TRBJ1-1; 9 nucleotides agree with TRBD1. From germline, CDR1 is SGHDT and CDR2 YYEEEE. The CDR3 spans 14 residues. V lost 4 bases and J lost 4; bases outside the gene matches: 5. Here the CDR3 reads CASSDTGGGTEAFF. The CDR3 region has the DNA TGTGCCAGCAGCGATACAGGGGGCGGCACTGAAGCTTTCTTT.

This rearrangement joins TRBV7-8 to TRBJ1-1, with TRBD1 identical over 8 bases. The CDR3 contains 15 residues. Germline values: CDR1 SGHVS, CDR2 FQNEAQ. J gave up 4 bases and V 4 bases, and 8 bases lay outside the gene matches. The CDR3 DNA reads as TGTGCCAGCAGCTCCCAGGGACAGGCTGGCACTGAAGCTTTCTTT. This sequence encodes CASSSQGQAGTEAFF.

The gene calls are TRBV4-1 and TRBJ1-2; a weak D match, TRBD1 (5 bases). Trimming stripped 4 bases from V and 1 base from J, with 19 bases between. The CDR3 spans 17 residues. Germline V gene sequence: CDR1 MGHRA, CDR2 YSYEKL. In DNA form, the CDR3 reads TGCGCCAGCAGCCGGATCAGCGGCGGGACGGATAACTATGGCTACACCTTC. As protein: CASSRISGGTDNYGYTF.

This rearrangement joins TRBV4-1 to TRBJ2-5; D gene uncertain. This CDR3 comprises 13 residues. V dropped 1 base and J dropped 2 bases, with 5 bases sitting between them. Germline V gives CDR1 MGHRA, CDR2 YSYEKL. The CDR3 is CASSQALQETQYF. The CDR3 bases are TGCGCCAGCAGCCAAGCACTACAAGAGACCCAGTACTTC.

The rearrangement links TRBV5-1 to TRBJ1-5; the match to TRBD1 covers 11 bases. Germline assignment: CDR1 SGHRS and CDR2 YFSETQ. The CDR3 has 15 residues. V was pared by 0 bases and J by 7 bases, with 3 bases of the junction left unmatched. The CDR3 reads CASSLGTGGEQPQHF. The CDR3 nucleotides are TGCGCCAGCAGCTTGGGGACAGGGGGCGAACAGCCCCAGCATTTT.

CDR3 sequence: CASKLTGSYEQYF. CDR3 sequence (DNA): TGTGCCAGCAAATTGACAGGGTCCTACGAGCAGTACTTC. The genes are TRBV6-6 and TRBJ2-7; 7 positions match TRBD1. Germline V gene lookup returns CDR1 MNHNY and CDR2 SVGAGI (reference sequence). CDR3 size: 13 residues. V was clipped by 7 bases and J by 1 base; unmatched bases: 4.

The CDR3 spells CASSQAGQHDSPLHF. The DNA of the CDR3 is TGCGCCAGCAGCCAAGCAGGACAGCACGATTCACCCCTCCACTTT. The chain carries TRBV4-3 and TRBJ1-6; possible D gene TRBD1, 6 bases. The V end lost 1 base, the J end lost 8 bases, and 12 bases lay between the germline ends. Germline-derived CDR1 and CDR2 are LGHNA and YSLEER. The CDR3 loop spans 15 amino acids.

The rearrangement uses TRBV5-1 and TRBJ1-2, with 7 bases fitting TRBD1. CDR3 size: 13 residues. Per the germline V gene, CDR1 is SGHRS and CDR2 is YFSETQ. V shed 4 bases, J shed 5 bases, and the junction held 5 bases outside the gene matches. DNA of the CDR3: TGCGCCAGCAGCCCCGCGACAGGGTATGGCTACACCTTC. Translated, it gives CASSPATGYGYTF.

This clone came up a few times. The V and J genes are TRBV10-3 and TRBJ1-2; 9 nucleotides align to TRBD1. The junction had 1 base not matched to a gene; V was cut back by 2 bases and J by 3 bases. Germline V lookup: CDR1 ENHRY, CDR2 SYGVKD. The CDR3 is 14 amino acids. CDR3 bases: TGTGCCATCAGTGAGCGGACAGGGGACTATGGCTACACCTTC. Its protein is CAISERTGDYGYTF.

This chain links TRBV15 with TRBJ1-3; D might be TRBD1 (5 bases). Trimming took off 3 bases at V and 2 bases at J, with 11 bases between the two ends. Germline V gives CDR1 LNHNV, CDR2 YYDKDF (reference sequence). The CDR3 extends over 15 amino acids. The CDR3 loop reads CATSRKTDPGNTIYF. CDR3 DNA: TGTGCCACCAGCAGGAAGACAGATCCTGGAAACACCATATATTTT.

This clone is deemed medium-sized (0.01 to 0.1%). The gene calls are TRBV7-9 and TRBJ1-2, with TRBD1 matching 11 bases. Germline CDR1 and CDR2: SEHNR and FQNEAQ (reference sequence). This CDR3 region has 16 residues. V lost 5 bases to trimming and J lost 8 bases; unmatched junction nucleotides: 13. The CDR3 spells CASSIHSLWTGGGYTF. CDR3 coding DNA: TGTGCCAGCAGCATTCACTCCCTATGGACAGGGGGCGGCTACACCTTC.

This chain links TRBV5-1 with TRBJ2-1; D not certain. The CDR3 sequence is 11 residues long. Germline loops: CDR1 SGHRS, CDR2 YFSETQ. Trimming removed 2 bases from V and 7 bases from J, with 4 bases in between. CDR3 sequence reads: CASSFGNEQFF. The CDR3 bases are TGCGCCAGCAGCTTCGGGAATGAGCAGTTCTTC.

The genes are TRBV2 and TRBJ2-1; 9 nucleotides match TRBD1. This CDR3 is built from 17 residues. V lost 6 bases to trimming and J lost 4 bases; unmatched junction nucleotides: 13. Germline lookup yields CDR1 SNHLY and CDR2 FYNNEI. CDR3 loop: CASRFSPGQGIYNEQFF. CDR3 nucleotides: TGTGCCAGCAGATTCTCACCCGGACAGGGGATATACAATGAGCAGTTCTTC.

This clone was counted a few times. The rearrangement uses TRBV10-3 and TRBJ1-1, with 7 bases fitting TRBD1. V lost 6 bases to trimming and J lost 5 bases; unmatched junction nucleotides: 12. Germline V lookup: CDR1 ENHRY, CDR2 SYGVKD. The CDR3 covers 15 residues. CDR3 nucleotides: TGTGCCATCAGGGATTCGACAGGGAGAGGAACTGAAGCTTTCTTT. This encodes CAIRDSTGRGTEAFF.

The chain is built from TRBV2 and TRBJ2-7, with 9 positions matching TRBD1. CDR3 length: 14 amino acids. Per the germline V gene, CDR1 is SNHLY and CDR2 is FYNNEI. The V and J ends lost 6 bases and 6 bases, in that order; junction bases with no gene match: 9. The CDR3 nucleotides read TGTGCCAGCAGGAGCGGGACAGGGTACGGCGAGCAGTACTTC. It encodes CASRSGTGYGEQYF.

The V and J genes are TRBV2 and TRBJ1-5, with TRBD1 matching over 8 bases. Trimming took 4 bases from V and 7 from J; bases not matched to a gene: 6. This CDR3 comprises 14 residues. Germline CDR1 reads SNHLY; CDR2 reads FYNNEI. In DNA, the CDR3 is TGTGCCAGCAGTGCCGACAGGGGCAGCCAGCCCCAGCATTTT. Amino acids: CASSADRGSQPQHF.

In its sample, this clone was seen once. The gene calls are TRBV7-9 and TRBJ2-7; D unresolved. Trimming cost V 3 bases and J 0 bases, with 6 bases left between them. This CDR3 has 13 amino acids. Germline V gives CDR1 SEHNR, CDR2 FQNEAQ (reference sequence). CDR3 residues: CASSLPSSYEQYF. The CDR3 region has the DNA TGTGCCAGCAGCTTGCCTAGCTCCTACGAGCAGTACTTC.

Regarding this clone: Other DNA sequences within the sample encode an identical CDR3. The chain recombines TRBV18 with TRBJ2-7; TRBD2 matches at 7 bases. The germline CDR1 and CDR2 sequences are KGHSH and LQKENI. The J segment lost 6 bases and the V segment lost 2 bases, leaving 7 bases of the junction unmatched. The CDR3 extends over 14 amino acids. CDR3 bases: TGTGCCAGCTCACCAAGCGGGACTCAGGGCGAGCAGTACTTC. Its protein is CASSPSGTQGEQYF.

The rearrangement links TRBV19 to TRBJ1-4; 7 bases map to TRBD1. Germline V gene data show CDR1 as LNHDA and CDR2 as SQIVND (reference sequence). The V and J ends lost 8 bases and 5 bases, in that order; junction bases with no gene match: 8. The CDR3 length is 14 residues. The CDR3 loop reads CASQTTGRNEKLFF. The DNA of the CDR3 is TGTGCCAGTCAAACGACAGGGAGGAATGAAAAACTGTTTTTT.

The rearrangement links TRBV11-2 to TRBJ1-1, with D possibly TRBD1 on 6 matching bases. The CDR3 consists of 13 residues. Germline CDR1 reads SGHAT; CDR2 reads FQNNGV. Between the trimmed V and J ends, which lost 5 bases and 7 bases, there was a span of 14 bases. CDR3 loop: CASSPSDRIEAFF. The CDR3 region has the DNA TGTGCCAGCAGCCCATCCGACAGGATTGAAGCTTTCTTT.